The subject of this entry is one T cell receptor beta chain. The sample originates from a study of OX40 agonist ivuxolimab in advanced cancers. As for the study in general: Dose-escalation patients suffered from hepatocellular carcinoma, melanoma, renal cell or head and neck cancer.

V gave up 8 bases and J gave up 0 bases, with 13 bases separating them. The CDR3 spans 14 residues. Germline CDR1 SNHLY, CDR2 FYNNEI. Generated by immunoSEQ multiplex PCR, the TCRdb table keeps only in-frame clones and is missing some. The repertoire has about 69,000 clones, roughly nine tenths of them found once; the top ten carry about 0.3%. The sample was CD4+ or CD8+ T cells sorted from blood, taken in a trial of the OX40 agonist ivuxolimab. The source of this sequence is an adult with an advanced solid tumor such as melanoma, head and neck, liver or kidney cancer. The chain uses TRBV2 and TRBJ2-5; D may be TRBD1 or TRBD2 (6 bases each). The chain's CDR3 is CASGGGGYQETQYF. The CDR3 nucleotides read TGTGCCAGCGGGGGCGGAGGGTACCAAGAGACCCAGTACTTC. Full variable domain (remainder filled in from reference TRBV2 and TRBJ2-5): EPEVTQTPSHQVTQMGQEVILRCVPISNHLYFYWYRQILGQKVEFLVSFYNNEISEKSEIFDDQFSVERPDGSNFTLKIRSTKLEDSAMYFCASGGGGYQETQYFGPGTRLLVL.